The 8 T cell receptor beta chains below were found in one sample sequenced in a study of cytomegalovirus exposure and HLA in healthy donors. PCR primers comprised 60 Vbeta and 13 Jbeta primers. TCRdb's table, derived via immunoSEQ multiplex PCR, lists solely in-frame clones and lacks some. The repertoire includes 160,000 or so clones, roughly four fifths of them detected once, and about 4.5% sits in the top ten. Sequencing was carried out using PBMCs. Receptors originate from a man aged 35 to 55 in good health and CMV-seronegative.

The chain links TRBV30 to TRBJ1-2; 7 positions match TRBD1. CDR3 length equals 13 residues. Germline V CDR1 and CDR2: GTSNPN, SVGIG (reference sequence). The V and J ends lost 1 base and 7 bases, in that order; junction bases with no gene match: 6. CDR3 protein: CAWSDNRGGGYTF. The CDR3 DNA reads as TGTGCCTGGAGTGACAACAGGGGTGGTGGCTACACCTTC.

This chain joins TRBV4-1 and TRBJ1-3; 10 bases agree with TRBD1. CDR3 size: 16 residues. Germline V gene data show CDR1 as MGHRA and CDR2 as YSYEKL. V shed 2 bases, J shed 0 bases, and the junction held 1 base outside the gene matches. CDR3: CASSQRDRGSGNTIYF. As DNA, the CDR3 is TGCGCCAGCAGCCAACGGGACAGGGGCTCTGGAAACACCATATATTTT.

The chain combines TRBV2 with TRBJ2-7; D is unresolved. CDR1 SNHLY and CDR2 FYNNEI come from the germline V gene. This CDR3 region has 13 residues. Trimming pared 4 bases from V and 4 bases from J, leaving 11 bases between. The CDR3 region is CASSARLGYEQYF. In nucleotides, the CDR3 is TGTGCCAGCAGTGCCCGCCTAGGTTACGAGCAGTACTTC.

The genes are TRBV2 and TRBJ2-2, with 8 bases matching TRBD1. The V gene's germline CDR1 is SNHLY and CDR2 FYNNEI. J lost 7 bases, V lost 6 bases, and 7 bases had no gene match. This CDR3 comprises 14 residues. CDR3 nucleotides: TGTGCCAGCAGACCTGGGACAGGTCACGGGGAGCTGTTTTTT. It encodes CASRPGTGHGELFF. Looking up the rest from reference TRBV2 and TRBJ2-2 gives the full variable domain: EPEVTQTPSHQVTQMGQEVILRCVPISNHLYFYWYRQILGQKVEFLVSFYNNEISEKSEIFDDQFSVERPDGSNFTLKIRSTKLEDSAMYFCASRPGTGHGELFFGEGSRLTVL.

The chain has TRBV27 and TRBJ1-4; the match to TRBD1 covers 8 bases. Germline lookup yields CDR1 MNHEY and CDR2 SMNVEV (reference sequence). V was clipped by 5 bases and J by 6 bases; unmatched bases: 5. The CDR3 is 14 amino acids. The CDR3 loop is CASSLDRGHEKLFF. The CDR3 region has the DNA TGTGCCAGCAGTCTAGACAGGGGCCATGAAAAACTGTTTTTT.

This chain joins TRBV5-1 and TRBJ1-1; D ambiguous. CDR1 and CDR2 (germline): SGHRS, YFSETQ. This CDR3 has 17 residues. Trimming took 0 bases from V and 1 from J, leaving 16 bases between them. The CDR3 reads CASSLARNRPPNTEAFF. In DNA form, the CDR3 reads TGCGCCAGCAGCTTGGCCAGGAACCGTCCTCCGAACACTGAAGCTTTCTTT.

This clone was counted ten times or more. The gene calls are TRBV6-4 and TRBJ2-3; TRBD2 agrees at 8 bases. Losses at the gene ends were 3 bases for V and 1 base for J; bases not matched to a gene: 0. CDR1 is MRHNA, CDR2 SNTAGT, per germline. This CDR3 contains 14 residues. The CDR3 nucleotides are TGTGCCAGCAGTGAGCGGGGGGGCACAGATACGCAGTATTTT. It is translated as CASSERGGTDTQYF.

This clone was detected a few times. The V call is TRBV7-9, the J call TRBJ2-3, with 7 bases identical to TRBD2. J lost 4 bases, V lost 5 bases, and 12 bases had no gene match. The CDR3 extends over 16 amino acids. In germline, CDR1 is SEHNR, CDR2 FQNEAQ (reference sequence). The CDR3 spells CASSLHQAGIADTQYF. The CDR3 DNA reads as TGTGCCAGCAGCCTACACCAAGCGGGGATAGCAGATACGCAGTATTTT.